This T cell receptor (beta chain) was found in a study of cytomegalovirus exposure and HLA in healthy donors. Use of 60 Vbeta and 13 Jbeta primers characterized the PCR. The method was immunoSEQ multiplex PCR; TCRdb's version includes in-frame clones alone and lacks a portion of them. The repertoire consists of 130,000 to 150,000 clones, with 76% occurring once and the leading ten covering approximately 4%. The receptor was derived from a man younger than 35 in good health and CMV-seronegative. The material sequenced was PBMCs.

CDR3 in amino acids: CSVVLSGRALETQYF. The DNA of the CDR3 is TGCAGCGTTGTACTTAGCGGGAGGGCCCTGGAGACCCAGTACTTC. This chain links TRBV29-1 with TRBJ2-5, with 11 bases fitting TRBD2. Germline CDR1 SQVTM, CDR2 ANQGSEA. With V trimmed by 4 bases and J by 5 bases, 9 bases remained unmatched. The CDR3 is made up of 15 amino acids. The full variable domain, its missing parts supplied by reference TRBV29-1 and TRBJ2-5, is SAVISQKPSRDICQRGTSLTIQCQVDSQVTMMFWYRQQPGQSLTLIATANQGSEATYESGFVIDKFPISRPNLTFSTLTVSNMSPEDSSIYLCSVVLSGRALETQYFGPGTRLLVL.